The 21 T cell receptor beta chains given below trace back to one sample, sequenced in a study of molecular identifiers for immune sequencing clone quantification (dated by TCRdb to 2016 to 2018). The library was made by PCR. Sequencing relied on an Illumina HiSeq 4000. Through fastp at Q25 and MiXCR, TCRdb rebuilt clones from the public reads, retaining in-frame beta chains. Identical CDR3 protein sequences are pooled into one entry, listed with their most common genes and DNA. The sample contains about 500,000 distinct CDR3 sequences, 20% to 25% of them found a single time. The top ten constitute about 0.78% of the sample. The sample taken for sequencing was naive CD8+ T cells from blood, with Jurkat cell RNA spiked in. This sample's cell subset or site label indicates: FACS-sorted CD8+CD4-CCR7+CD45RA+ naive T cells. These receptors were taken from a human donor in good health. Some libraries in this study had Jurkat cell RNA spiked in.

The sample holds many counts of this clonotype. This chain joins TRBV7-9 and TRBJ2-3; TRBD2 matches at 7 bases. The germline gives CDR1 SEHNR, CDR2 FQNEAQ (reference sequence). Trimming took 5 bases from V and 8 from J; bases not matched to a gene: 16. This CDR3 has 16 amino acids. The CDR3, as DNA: TGTGCCAGCAGCCCCACGCCTCAGCGGGATGACGGTACGCAGTATTTT. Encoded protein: CASSPTPQRDDGTQYF. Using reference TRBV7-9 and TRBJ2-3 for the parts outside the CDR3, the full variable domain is DTGVSQNPRHKITKRGQNVTFRCDPISEHNRLYWYRQTLGQGPEFLTYFQNEAQLEKSRLLSDRFSAERPKGSFSTLEIQRTEQGDSAMYLCASSPTPQRDDGTQYFGPGTRLTVL.

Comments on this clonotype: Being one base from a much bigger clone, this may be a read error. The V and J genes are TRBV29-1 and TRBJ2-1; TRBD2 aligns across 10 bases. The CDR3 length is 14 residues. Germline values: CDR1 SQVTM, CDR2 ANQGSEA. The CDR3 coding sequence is TGCAGCGCTAATGGACTAGCGGTAGGGAATGAGCGGTTCTTC. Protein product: CSANGLAVGNERFF.

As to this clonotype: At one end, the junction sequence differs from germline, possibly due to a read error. CDR3 sequence reads: CASSTGTDNNEKLLF. CDR3 DNA: TGTGCCAGCAGCACGGGGACGGATAATAATGAAAAACTGCTTTTT. The V and J genes are TRBV27 and TRBJ1-4; weak D call: TRBD1 (5 bases). This CDR3 is built from 15 residues. In germline, CDR1 is MNHEY, CDR2 SMNVEV (reference sequence).

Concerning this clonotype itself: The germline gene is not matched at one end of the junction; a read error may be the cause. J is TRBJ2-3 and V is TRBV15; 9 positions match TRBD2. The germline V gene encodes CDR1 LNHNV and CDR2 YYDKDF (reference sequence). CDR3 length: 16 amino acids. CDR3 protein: CTTSSQREESTDTQYF. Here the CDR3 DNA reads TGTACCACCAGCAGCCAGCGGGAGGAGAGCACAGATACGCAGTATTTT.

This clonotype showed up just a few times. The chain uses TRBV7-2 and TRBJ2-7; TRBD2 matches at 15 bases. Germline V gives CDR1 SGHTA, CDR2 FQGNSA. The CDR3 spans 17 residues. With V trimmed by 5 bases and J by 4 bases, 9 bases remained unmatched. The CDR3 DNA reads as TGTGCCAGCAGCCGGGGACTAGCGGGAGGAGGACGTTACGAGCAGTACTTC. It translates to CASSRGLAGGGRYEQYF.

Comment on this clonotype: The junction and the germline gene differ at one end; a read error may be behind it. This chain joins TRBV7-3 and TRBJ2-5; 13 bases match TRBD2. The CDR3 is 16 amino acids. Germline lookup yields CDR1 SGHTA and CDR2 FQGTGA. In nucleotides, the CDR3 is TGTGCCAGCAGCCCTGGACTAGCGGGGGACCAAGAGGCCCAGTACTTC. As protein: CASSPGLAGDQEAQYF.

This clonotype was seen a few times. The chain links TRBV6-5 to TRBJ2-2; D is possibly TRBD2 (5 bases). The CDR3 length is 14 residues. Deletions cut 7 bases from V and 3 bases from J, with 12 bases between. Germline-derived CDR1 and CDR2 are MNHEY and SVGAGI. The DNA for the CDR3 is TGTGCCAGCAACGAAGACGGGGACACCGGGGAGCTGTTTTTT. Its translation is CASNEDGDTGELFF.

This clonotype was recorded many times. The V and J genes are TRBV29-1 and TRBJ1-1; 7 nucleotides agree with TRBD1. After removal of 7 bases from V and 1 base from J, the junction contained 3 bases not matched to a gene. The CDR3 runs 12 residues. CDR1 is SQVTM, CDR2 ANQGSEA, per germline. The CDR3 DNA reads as TGCAGCGGGGGGACAGCGAACACTGAAGCTTTCTTT. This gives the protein CSGGTANTEAFF.

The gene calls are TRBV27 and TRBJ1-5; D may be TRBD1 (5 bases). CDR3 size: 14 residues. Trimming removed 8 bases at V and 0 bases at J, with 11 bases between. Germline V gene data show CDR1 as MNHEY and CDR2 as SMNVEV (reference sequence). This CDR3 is CASGGVGSNQPQHF. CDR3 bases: TGTGCCAGCGGGGGGGTGGGTAGCAATCAGCCCCAGCATTTT.

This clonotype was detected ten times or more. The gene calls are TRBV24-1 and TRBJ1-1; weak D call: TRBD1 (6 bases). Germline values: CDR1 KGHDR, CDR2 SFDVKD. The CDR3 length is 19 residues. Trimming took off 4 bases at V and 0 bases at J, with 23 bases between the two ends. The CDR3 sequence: CATSDSQGSQPLMNTEAFF. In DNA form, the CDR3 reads TGTGCCACCAGTGACTCACAGGGCTCCCAGCCCCTTATGAACACTGAAGCTTTCTTT.

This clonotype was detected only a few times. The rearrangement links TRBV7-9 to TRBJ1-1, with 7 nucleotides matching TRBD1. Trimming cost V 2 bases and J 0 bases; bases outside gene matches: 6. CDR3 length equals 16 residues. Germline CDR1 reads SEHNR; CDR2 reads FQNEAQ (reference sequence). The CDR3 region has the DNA TGTGCCAGCAGCTTACCACCGGGACAGCTGAACACTGAAGCTTTCTTT. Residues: CASSLPPGQLNTEAFF.

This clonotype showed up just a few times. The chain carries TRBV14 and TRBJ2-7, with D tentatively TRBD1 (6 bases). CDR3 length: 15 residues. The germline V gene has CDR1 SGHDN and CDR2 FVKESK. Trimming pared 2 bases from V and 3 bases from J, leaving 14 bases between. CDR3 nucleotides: TGTGCCAGCAGCCAAACGCCCCAGGGACACTACGAGCAGTACTTC. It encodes CASSQTPQGHYEQYF.

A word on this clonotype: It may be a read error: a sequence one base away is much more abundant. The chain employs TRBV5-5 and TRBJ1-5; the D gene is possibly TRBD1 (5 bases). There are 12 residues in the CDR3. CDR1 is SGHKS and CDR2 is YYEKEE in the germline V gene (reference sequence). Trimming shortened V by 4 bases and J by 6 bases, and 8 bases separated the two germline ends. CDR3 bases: TGTGCCAGCAGCATGGGGCCTCAGCCCCAGCATTTT. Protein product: CASSMGPQPQHF.

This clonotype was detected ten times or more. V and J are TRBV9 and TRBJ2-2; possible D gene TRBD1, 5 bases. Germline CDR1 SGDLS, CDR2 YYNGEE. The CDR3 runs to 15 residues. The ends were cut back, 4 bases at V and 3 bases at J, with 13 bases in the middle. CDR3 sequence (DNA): TGTGCCAGCAGCCCGAGGACAATTGACACCGGGGAGCTGTTTTTT. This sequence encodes CASSPRTIDTGELFF.

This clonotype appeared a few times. As DNA, the CDR3 is TGTGCCAGCAGTGTTGACAGGGGTCGGGGTGGCACTGAAGCTTTCTTT. This translates into CASSVDRGRGGTEAFF. This chain connects TRBV6-1 to TRBJ1-1, with 8 bases lining up with TRBD1. J lost 4 bases, V lost 4 bases, and 11 bases had no gene match. Germline assignment: CDR1 MNHNS and CDR2 SASEGT. The length of the CDR3 is 16 residues.

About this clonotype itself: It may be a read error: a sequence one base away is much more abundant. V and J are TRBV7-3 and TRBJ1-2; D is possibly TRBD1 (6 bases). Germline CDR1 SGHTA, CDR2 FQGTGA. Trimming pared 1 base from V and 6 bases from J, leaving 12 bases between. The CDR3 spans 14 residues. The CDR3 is CASSLMGAGHGYTF. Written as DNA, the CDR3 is TGTGCCAGCAGCTTAATGGGGGCCGGCCATGGCTACACCTTC.

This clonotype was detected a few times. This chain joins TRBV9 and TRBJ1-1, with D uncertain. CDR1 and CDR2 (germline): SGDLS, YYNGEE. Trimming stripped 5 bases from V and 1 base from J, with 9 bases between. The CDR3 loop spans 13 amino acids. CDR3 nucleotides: TGTGCCAGCAGTGACGAGGGGAACACTGAAGCTTTCTTT. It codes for CASSDEGNTEAFF.

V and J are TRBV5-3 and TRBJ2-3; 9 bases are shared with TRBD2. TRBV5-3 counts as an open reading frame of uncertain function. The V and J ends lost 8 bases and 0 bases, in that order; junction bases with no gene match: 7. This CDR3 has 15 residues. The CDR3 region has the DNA TGTGCCAGCAGGTTTCTAGCGGGGAGCACAGATACGCAGTATTTT. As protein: CASRFLAGSTDTQYF.

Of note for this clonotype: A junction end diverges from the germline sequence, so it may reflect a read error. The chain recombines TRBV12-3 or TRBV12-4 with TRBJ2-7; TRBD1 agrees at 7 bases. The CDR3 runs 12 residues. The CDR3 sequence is CASTLWDSPKDF. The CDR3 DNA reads TGTGCCAGCACCCTATGGGACAGCCCAAAGGACTTC.

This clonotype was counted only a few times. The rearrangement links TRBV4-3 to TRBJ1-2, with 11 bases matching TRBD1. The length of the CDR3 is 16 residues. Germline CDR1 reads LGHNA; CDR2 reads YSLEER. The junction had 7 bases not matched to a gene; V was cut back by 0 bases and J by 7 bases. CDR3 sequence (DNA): TGCGCCAGCAGCCAAGATACGCGGACAGGGGGCTCTGGCTACACCTTC. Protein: CASSQDTRTGGSGYTF.

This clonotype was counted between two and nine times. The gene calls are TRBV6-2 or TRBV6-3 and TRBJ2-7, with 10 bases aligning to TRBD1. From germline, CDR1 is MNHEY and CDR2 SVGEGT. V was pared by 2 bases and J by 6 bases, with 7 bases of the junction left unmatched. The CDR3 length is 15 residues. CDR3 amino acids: CASSYPGTGDLEQYF. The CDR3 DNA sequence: TGTGCCAGCAGTTACCCCGGGACAGGGGATCTCGAGCAGTACTTC.